What follows is one T cell receptor beta chain and its context. This sample was included in a study of blood T cell repertoires in COVID-19. Background on the study: Sites across the United States, Italy and Spain contributed samples from acute and convalescent COVID-19. Sources were T cells, B-cell-depleted T cells, or PBMCs; the material itself was cDNA or gDNA.

Cohorts were based on clinical histories the participants reported. In the authors' workflow: Reference gene primer amplification in the assay estimated nucleated cell counts. The method was immunoSEQ multiplex PCR; TCRdb's version includes in-frame clones alone and lacks a portion of them. V and J calls and clone size are those listed in that table; D and trimming were worked out from the DNA. This table has about 200,000 clones, 84% appearing once. This CDR3 spans 14 amino acids. Trimming left V 2 bases short and J 3 bases short, with 10 bases between. Germline loops: CDR1 MNHEY, CDR2 SVGAGI. This TCR was recovered from a woman in her 30s who had been exposed to COVID-19. The chain uses TRBV6-5 and TRBJ1-1; D possibly corresponds to TRBD1 (5 bases). Sequences were obtained from PBMCs or T cells enriched from blood (not recorded which). The DNA of the CDR3 is TGTGCCAGCAGTTACATAGGGACTGACACTGAAGCTTTCTTT. It codes for CASSYIGTDTEAFF.